Listed below are T cell receptor beta chains from one sample, sequenced in a study of shared clonotypes between healthy human individuals. The method was immunoSEQ multiplex PCR; TCRdb's version includes in-frame clones alone and lacks a portion of them. The repertoire holds 730,000 or so clones, with 60% to 80% as singletons. Sequencing was carried out using memory CD4+ T cells sorted from blood. The origin of the receptors is a woman aged 25 to 45 in good health. The CDR3 runs from the conserved cysteine through the conserved F or W.

J: TRBJ1-2; V: TRBV18; CDR3: CASSPPGTQTIYGYTF
J: TRBJ2-2; V: TRBV18; CDR3: CASSPPLLGPADTGELFF
J: TRBJ1-2; V: TRBV5-6; CDR3: CASSGGGRLHNGYTF
J: TRBJ2-7; V: TRBV2; CDR3: CASSVQPGQGGSYEQYF
J: TRBJ1-1; V: TRBV28; CDR3: CASTQNPREAFF
J: TRBJ2-7; V: TRBV5-1; CDR3: CASSLDYAQYF
J: TRBJ2-5; V: TRBV19; CDR3: CASSIQVQETQYF
J: TRBJ1-5; V: TRBV19; CDR3: CASRREGTGNFQPQHF
J: TRBJ2-7; V: TRBV5-1; CDR3: CASSSSGQIVYEQYF
J: TRBJ1-1; V: TRBV6-5; CDR3: CASRRQQNTEAFF
J: TRBJ1-2; V: TRBV25-1; CDR3: CASSPPTADGDYGYTF
J: TRBJ2-1; V: TRBV2; CDR3: CATAGGPYNEQFF
J: TRBJ1-1; V: TRBV19; CDR3: CASRRQELNTEAFF